Presented here are 18 T cell receptor beta chains from one specimen sequenced in a study of shared clonotypes between healthy human individuals. Repertoires were generated with immunoSEQ multiplex PCR, while TCRdb's copy carries only in-frame clones and drops some. Seen here are more than 2 million clones, around 96% observed once, and the top ten hold 1% to 1.3%. Positive CCR7 selection of CD45RO-negative cells yielded the naive CD8 cells, and terminally differentiated effector memory CD45RA+ cells were excluded. The sequencing sample was made of naive CD8+ T cells sorted from blood. These receptor sequences come from a young man in good health.

The rearrangement uses TRBV6-5 and TRBJ2-1; 13 bases agree with TRBD2. CDR1 is MNHEY and CDR2 is SVGAGI in the germline V gene. The V segment lost 7 bases and the J segment 12 bases; nucleotides outside the gene matches: 9. The CDR3 is made up of 14 amino acids. The CDR3 spells CASTPLAGGPVQFF. The CDR3 DNA reads as TGTGCCAGCACCCCACTAGCGGGGGGGCCTGTGCAGTTCTTC.

The chain links TRBV7-9 to TRBJ2-5; 10 positions match TRBD1. There are 15 residues in the CDR3. Germline V gives CDR1 SEHNR, CDR2 FQNEAQ (reference sequence). V lost 5 bases to trimming and J lost 5 bases; unmatched junction nucleotides: 8. The CDR3, as DNA: TGTGCCAGCAGCGAGGACAGGGGGGAGATGGAGACCCAGTACTTC. It is translated as CASSEDRGEMETQYF.

V is TRBV27 and J is TRBJ1-2; D perhaps matches TRBD1 (5 bases). This CDR3 spans 14 amino acids. The germline CDR1 and CDR2 sequences are MNHEY and SMNVEV (reference sequence). V lost 5 bases, J lost 8 bases, and 18 bases lay in between. CDR3 nucleotide sequence: TGTGCCAGCAGTGTCGGGACTCTTAATATGGGCTACACCTTC. Protein product: CASSVGTLNMGYTF.

V usage is TRBV27 and J usage is TRBJ2-3; 8 bases agree with TRBD2. V dropped 1 base and J dropped 3; count of bases not matched to a gene: 9. This CDR3 comprises 17 residues. Germline lookup yields CDR1 MNHEY and CDR2 SMNVEV (reference sequence). The CDR3, as DNA: TGTGCCAGCAGTTTATTGCCCGCGGGGGGACAAACAGATACGCAGTATTTT. This sequence encodes CASSLLPAGGQTDTQYF.

Concerning this clone: Other DNA variants within this sample encode the same CDR3. The chain has TRBV29-1 and TRBJ2-3; 7 bases map to TRBD2. Germline V lookup: CDR1 SQVTM, CDR2 ANQGSEA. V trimming: 5 bases; J trimming: 2 bases; junction bases outside the gene matches: 1. This CDR3 has 12 amino acids. The CDR3 here is CSVREATDTQYF. The CDR3 nucleotides are TGCAGCGTTCGGGAGGCCACAGATACGCAGTATTTT.

The chain is built from TRBV19 and TRBJ2-7; D unresolved. Trimming shortened V by 0 bases and J by 1 base, and 7 bases separated the two germline ends. CDR3 length: 14 residues. From germline, CDR1 is LNHDA and CDR2 SQIVND (reference sequence). This chain's CDR3 is CASSIDEGSYEQYF. The CDR3 DNA reads TGTGCCAGTAGTATAGATGAAGGATCCTACGAGCAGTACTTC. The variable domain in full, completed from reference TRBV19 and TRBJ2-7, reads DGGITQSPKYLFRKEGQNVTLSCEQNLNHDAMYWYRQDPGQGLRLIYYSQIVNDFQKGDIAEGYSVSREKKESFPLTVTSAQKNPTAFYLCASSIDEGSYEQYFGPGTRLTVT.

The rearrangement uses TRBV10-2 and TRBJ2-1; possible D gene TRBD2, 6 bases. The CDR3 has 15 amino acids. The germline V and J ends were trimmed by 6 bases and 6 bases, with 18 bases remaining between them. The germline CDR1 and CDR2 sequences are WSHSY and SAAADI. The CDR3 here is CASRNGHGGINEQFF. The CDR3 bases are TGCGCCAGCAGGAACGGGCACGGGGGAATCAATGAGCAGTTCTTC.

This clone was picked up one time. The chain is built from TRBV10-2 and TRBJ2-7; 10 bases fit TRBD2. The CDR3 spans 14 residues. Losses at the gene ends were 4 bases for V and 3 bases for J; bases not matched to a gene: 3. CDR1 is WSHSY and CDR2 is SAAADI in the germline V gene. The DNA for the CDR3 is TGCGCCAGCAGTGCCCAGCGGGAGGGCTACGAGCAGTACTTC. The encoded protein is CASSAQREGYEQYF.

The chain couples TRBV19 to TRBJ1-1, with unresolved D. Trimming took off 7 bases at V and 1 base at J, with 10 bases between the two ends. The CDR3 totals 13 residues. Per the germline V gene, CDR1 is LNHDA and CDR2 is SQIVND (reference sequence). This CDR3 is CASMLSENTEAFF. CDR3 in DNA: TGTGCCAGTATGTTGAGCGAGAACACTGAAGCTTTCTTT.

On this clone: This CDR3 is also generated by other DNA sequences in the sample. J is TRBJ2-3 and V is TRBV6-1; D uncertain. This CDR3 region has 12 residues. V gave up 1 base and J gave up 5 bases, with 4 bases separating them. CDR1 and CDR2 from the germline V gene are MNHNS and SASEGT. CDR3 in DNA: TGTGCCAGCAGTGAAGATGGAGATACGCAGTATTTT. Translated, it gives CASSEDGDTQYF.

This chain joins TRBV6-1 and TRBJ2-7; D is perhaps TRBD2 (6 bases). Germline lookup yields CDR1 MNHNS and CDR2 SASEGT. Trimming shortened V by 6 bases and J by 2 bases, and 11 bases separated the two germline ends. The CDR3 spans 13 residues. CDR3 in amino acids: CASSRGTAYEQYF. Here the CDR3 DNA reads TGTGCCAGCAGCCGCGGGACCGCCTACGAGCAGTACTTC.

The chain combines TRBV2 with TRBJ2-7, with 10 nucleotides matching TRBD1. Trimming took 8 bases from V and 6 from J; bases not matched to a gene: 19. The CDR3 consists of 17 residues. Looked up from germline, CDR1 is SNHLY and CDR2 is FYNNEI. CDR3 coding DNA: TGTGCCAGCGGCTCTCATGGACAGGGGGGAGAATCAGCCGAGCAGTACTTC. Its protein is CASGSHGQGGESAEQYF. Complete variable domain (other parts from reference TRBV2 and TRBJ2-7): EPEVTQTPSHQVTQMGQEVILRCVPISNHLYFYWYRQILGQKVEFLVSFYNNEISEKSEIFDDQFSVERPDGSNFTLKIRSTKLEDSAMYFCASGSHGQGGESAEQYFGPGTRLTVT.

V and J are TRBV6-1 and TRBJ2-7; 8 positions agree with TRBD1. The trim removed 2 bases at V and 2 bases at J, leaving 5 bases unmatched. The CDR3 has 15 residues. Germline values: CDR1 MNHNS, CDR2 SASEGT. The CDR3 spells CASSEIRTGTYEQYF. CDR3 nucleotide sequence: TGTGCCAGCAGTGAAATTCGGACAGGGACCTACGAGCAGTACTTC.

This chain uses TRBV2 with TRBJ2-5; 14 bases map to TRBD2. Germline loops: CDR1 SNHLY, CDR2 FYNNEI. The CDR3 has 16 residues. The ends lost 1 base at V and 3 bases at J; junction bases unmatched: 1. As DNA, the CDR3 is TGTGCCAGCAGTGAAGTGGGACTAGCGGGGGAAGAGACCCAGTACTTC. It specifies CASSEVGLAGEETQYF.

The chain carries TRBV5-4 and TRBJ1-2, with TRBD1 identical over 8 bases. The CDR3 loop spans 14 amino acids. J was trimmed by 8 bases and V by 4 bases; bases with no gene match: 10. Germline CDR1 SGHNT, CDR2 YYREEE (reference sequence). The CDR3: CASSPGQGIVGYTF. In nucleotides, the CDR3 is TGTGCCAGCAGCCCAGGACAGGGAATCGTCGGCTACACCTTC.

This sequence joins TRBV7-9 and TRBJ2-7; D is perhaps TRBD2 (6 bases). Germline values: CDR1 SEHNR, CDR2 FQNEAQ (reference sequence). The CDR3 is made up of 13 amino acids. The germline V and J ends were trimmed by 5 bases and 2 bases, with 10 bases remaining between them. DNA for the CDR3: TGTGCCAGCAGCCCTAGCGAGGCCTACGAGCAGTACTTC. This sequence encodes CASSPSEAYEQYF.

The rearrangement links TRBV6-1 to TRBJ1-6; D remains ambiguous. The CDR3 runs 15 residues. The V end was cut by 3 bases, the J end by 3 bases, with 9 bases between. Germline V gene data show CDR1 as MNHNS and CDR2 as SASEGT. Here the CDR3 DNA reads TGTGCCAGCAGTGAGGGGATCCTCTATAATTCACCCCTCCACTTT. Its protein is CASSEGILYNSPLHF.

The chain has TRBV14 and TRBJ1-1; D unclear. Trimming pared 3 bases from V and 4 bases from J, leaving 18 bases between. The CDR3 is made up of 16 amino acids. Germline lookup yields CDR1 SGHDN and CDR2 FVKESK. The CDR3 region is CASSHPSGGLGTEAFF. The CDR3 nucleotides are TGTGCCAGCAGCCATCCATCAGGAGGGTTGGGCACTGAAGCTTTCTTT.